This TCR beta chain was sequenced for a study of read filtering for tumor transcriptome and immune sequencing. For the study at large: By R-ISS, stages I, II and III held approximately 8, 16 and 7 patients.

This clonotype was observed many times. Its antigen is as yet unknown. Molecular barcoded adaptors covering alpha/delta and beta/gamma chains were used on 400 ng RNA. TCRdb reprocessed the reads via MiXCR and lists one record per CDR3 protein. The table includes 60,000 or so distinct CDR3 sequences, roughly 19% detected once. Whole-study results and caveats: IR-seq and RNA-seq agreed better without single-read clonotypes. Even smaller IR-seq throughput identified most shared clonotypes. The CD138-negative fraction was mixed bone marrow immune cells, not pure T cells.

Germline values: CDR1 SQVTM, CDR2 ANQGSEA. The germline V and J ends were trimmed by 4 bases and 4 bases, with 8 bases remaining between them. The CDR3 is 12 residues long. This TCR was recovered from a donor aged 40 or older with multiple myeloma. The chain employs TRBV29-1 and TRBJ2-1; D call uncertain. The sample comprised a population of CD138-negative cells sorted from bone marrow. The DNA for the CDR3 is TGCAGCGTTGGAGGAATGTACAATGAGCAGTTCTTC. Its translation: CSVGGMYNEQFF.